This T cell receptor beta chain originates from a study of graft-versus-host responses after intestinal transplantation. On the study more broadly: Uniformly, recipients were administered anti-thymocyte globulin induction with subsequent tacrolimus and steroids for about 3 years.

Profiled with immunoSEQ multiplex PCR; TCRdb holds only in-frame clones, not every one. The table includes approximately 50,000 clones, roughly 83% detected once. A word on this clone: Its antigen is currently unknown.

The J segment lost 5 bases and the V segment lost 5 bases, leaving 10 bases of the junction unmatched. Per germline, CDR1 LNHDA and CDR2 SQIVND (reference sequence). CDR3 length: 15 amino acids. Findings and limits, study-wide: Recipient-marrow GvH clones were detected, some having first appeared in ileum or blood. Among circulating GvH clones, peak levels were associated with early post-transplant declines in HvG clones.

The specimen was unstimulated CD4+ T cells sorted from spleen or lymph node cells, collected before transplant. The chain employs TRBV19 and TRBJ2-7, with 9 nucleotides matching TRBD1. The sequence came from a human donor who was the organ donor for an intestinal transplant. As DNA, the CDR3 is TGTGCCAGTAGTGCACACAGGGGGCTAGGTAACGAGCAGTACTTC. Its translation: CASSAHRGLGNEQYF.